These 24 T cell receptor beta chains share one sample of origin, sequenced in a study of T cell changes during pregnancy in multiple sclerosis. The protocol was immunoSEQ multiplex PCR, while the TCRdb copy is restricted to in-frame clones and leaves out a portion. The repertoire holds about 36,000 clones, 90% to 95% seen once, with 0.45% to 0.5% in the top ten. The sample consisted of CD4+ T cells from peripheral blood mononuclear cells, taken in the second trimester of pregnancy. The receptors were sampled from a female donor in good health, enrolled as a control in a pregnancy study.

The CDR3 protein is CASSVEGDSNQPQHF. For the CDR3, the DNA is TGTGCCAGCAGCGTAGAAGGGGATAGCAATCAGCCCCAGCATTTT. The rearrangement joins TRBV9 to TRBJ1-5; TRBD1 might be the D (5 bases). Trimming removed 0 bases from V and 0 bases from J, with 7 bases in between. Germline CDR1 and CDR2: SGDLS and YYNGEE. The CDR3 has 15 residues.

The gene calls are TRBV6-1 and TRBJ2-1, with 9 nucleotides matching TRBD1. With V trimmed by 5 bases and J by 9 bases, 11 bases remained unmatched. CDR3 length: 15 amino acids. The germline gives CDR1 MNHNS, CDR2 SASEGT. The CDR3: CASSQGQGSLAEQFF. The CDR3 DNA follows: TGTGCCAGCAGTCAGGGACAGGGAAGCTTGGCTGAGCAGTTCTTC.

The chain employs TRBV2 and TRBJ2-7, with 7 bases lining up with TRBD2. Germline CDR1 is SNHLY and CDR2 is FYNNEI. This CDR3 spans 13 amino acids. Losses at the gene ends were 7 bases for V and 7 bases for J; bases not matched to a gene: 10. The CDR3 DNA is TGTGCCAGCATGGAACCCGGGAGGAATGAGCAGTACTTC. Protein: CASMEPGRNEQYF.

The gene calls are TRBV4-2 and TRBJ2-1, with TRBD2 matching over 9 bases. Germline CDR1 and CDR2: LGHNA and YNFKEQ. V trimming: 4 bases; J trimming: 6 bases; junction bases outside the gene matches: 10. There are 16 residues in the CDR3. CDR3 residues: CASSLNPGTSPNEQFF. CDR3 nucleotides: TGTGCCAGCAGCCTCAACCCCGGGACTAGCCCCAATGAGCAGTTCTTC.

In this sample, this clone turned up once. The chain employs TRBV28 and TRBJ2-7, with 9 bases aligning to TRBD1. There are 16 residues in the CDR3. J lost 2 bases, V lost 6 bases, and 11 bases had no gene match. Germline values: CDR1 MDHEN, CDR2 SYDVKM. CDR3 coding DNA: TGTGCCAGCAGGGGGGGCGGACAGGGGTGGACCTACGAGCAGTACTTC. It encodes CASRGGGQGWTYEQYF.

The CDR3 here is CASRREDYEQYF. The CDR3 DNA reads TGTGCCAGCAGGAGGGAGGACTACGAGCAGTACTTC. The chain uses TRBV2 and TRBJ2-7; weak D call: TRBD2 (6 bases). Germline V gives CDR1 SNHLY, CDR2 FYNNEI. Trimming stripped 6 bases from V and 3 bases from J, with 9 bases between. CDR3 length: 12 residues.

This chain links TRBV19 with TRBJ1-2; TRBD1 aligns across 9 bases. The CDR3 has 15 amino acids. The V and J ends lost 4 bases and 4 bases, in that order; junction bases with no gene match: 7. CDR1 is LNHDA, CDR2 SQIVND, per germline (reference sequence). The CDR3 nucleotides read TGTGCCAGTAGTACTGGGACAGGGAATTCCTATGGCTACACCTTC. It codes for CASSTGTGNSYGYTF.

This clone was detected only once. The sample holds other DNA sequences that translate to the same CDR3. The CDR3 bases are TGTGCCAGCTCACCCGACAGGGGCTATATGAACACTGAAGCTTTCTTT. Translation gives CASSPDRGYMNTEAFF. The chain is built from TRBV18 and TRBJ1-1; 8 bases map to TRBD1. The V gene end was trimmed by 3 bases and the J gene end by 0 bases; junction bases not matched to a gene: 6. The CDR3 is made up of 16 amino acids. Germline CDR1 is KGHSH and CDR2 is LQKENI.

In DNA, the CDR3 is TGTGCCAGCTCACTTCGGGACAGGGTAAAAGGGAACACTGAAGCTTTCTTT. Translating gives CASSLRDRVKGNTEAFF. The V call is TRBV18, the J call TRBJ1-1; TRBD1 matches at 9 bases. The CDR3 is made up of 17 amino acids. V was clipped by 4 bases and J by 1 base; unmatched bases: 10. From germline, CDR1 is KGHSH and CDR2 LQKENI. The variable domain in full, completed from reference TRBV18 and TRBJ1-1, reads NAGVMQNPRHLVRRRGQEARLRCSPMKGHSHVYWYRQLPEEGLKFMVYLQKENIIDESGMPKERFSAEFPKEGPSILRIQQVVRGDSAAYFCASSLRDRVKGNTEAFFGQGTRLTVV.

This chain links TRBV5-1 with TRBJ1-5; D is unresolved. V gave up 5 bases and J gave up 5 bases, with 14 bases separating them. Germline V gene data show CDR1 as SGHRS and CDR2 as YFSETQ. CDR3 size: 14 residues. In DNA form, the CDR3 reads TGCGCCAGCAGTTCCGGGGTGGAATATCAGCCCCAGCATTTT. Its translation: CASSSGVEYQPQHF.

The chain is built from TRBV6-4 and TRBJ1-1, with unresolved D. The germline V gene encodes CDR1 MRHNA and CDR2 SNTAGT. The CDR3 spans 12 residues. Trimming stripped 0 bases from V and 11 bases from J, with 10 bases between. The CDR3 here is CASSDSRGRAFF. The CDR3 region has the DNA TGTGCCAGCAGTGACTCCCGGGGTCGGGCTTTCTTT.

The rearrangement joins TRBV19 to TRBJ1-5; D not resolved. From germline, CDR1 is LNHDA and CDR2 SQIVND (reference sequence). This CDR3 is 13 amino acids long. V gave up 6 bases and J gave up 3 bases, with 9 bases separating them. DNA of the CDR3: TGTGCCAGTAGCCTGCGGGACAATCAGCCCCAGCATTTT. Amino acids: CASSLRDNQPQHF.

The chain uses TRBV4-1 and TRBJ2-3; D gene unclear. This CDR3 spans 13 amino acids. Trimming cost V 1 base and J 6 bases, with 8 bases left between them. Germline CDR1 and CDR2: MGHRA and YSYEKL. The CDR3 sequence is CASSQGREDTQYF. For the CDR3, the DNA is TGCGCCAGCAGCCAAGGAAGAGAGGATACGCAGTATTTT.

Only one count was recorded for this clone. The chain has TRBV27 and TRBJ2-3; TRBD1 matches 9 bases. V was clipped by 2 bases and J by 7 bases; unmatched bases: 7. Germline values: CDR1 MNHEY, CDR2 SMNVEV (reference sequence). CDR3 length: 15 residues. CDR3: CASSLGGTGTYTQYF. CDR3 bases: TGTGCCAGCAGTTTAGGCGGGACAGGGACGTATACGCAGTATTTT.

The table lists this clone with a few counts. V usage is TRBV20-1 and J usage is TRBJ1-1, with no clear D. This CDR3 is built from 10 residues. Germline V gene data show CDR1 as DFQATT and CDR2 as SNEGSKA (reference sequence). V was clipped by 4 bases and J by 10 bases, with 10 bases between them. CDR3 in DNA: TGCAGTGCTATTGGGAGTACAGCTTTCTTT. Its protein product is CSAIGSTAFF.

The chain joins TRBV19 to TRBJ2-4; 14 positions agree with TRBD2. The CDR3 has 22 amino acids. The germline V gene encodes CDR1 LNHDA and CDR2 SQIVND (reference sequence). V gave up 6 bases and J gave up 3 bases; unmatched junction bases: 22. The CDR3 bases are TGTGCCAGTAGGGGACTAGCGGGAGCCGGGGTAATGCGGGATTTCGGCAAAAACATTCAGTACTTC. Encoded protein: CASRGLAGAGVMRDFGKNIQYF.

In regard to this clone: The same CDR3 can be traced to other DNA sequences in this sample. The chain is built from TRBV7-9 and TRBJ2-7, with D unclear. The V end lost 6 bases, the J end lost 3 bases, and 6 bases lay between the germline ends. The CDR3 runs to 11 residues. The germline V gene has CDR1 SEHNR and CDR2 FQNEAQ (reference sequence). The CDR3 coding sequence is TGTGCCAGCAGTCGGAGCTACGAGCAGTACTTC. Protein sequence: CASSRSYEQYF.

This clone was detected a few times. The J gene is TRBJ2-3, the V gene TRBV30, with 15 bases lining up with TRBD2. J was trimmed by 5 bases and V by 8 bases; bases with no gene match: 2. CDR3 length: 13 amino acids. Germline loops: CDR1 GTSNPN, CDR2 SVGIG (reference sequence). The CDR3 sequence: CAGGLAGGDTQYF. The CDR3 bases are TGTGCCGGGGGACTAGCGGGGGGAGATACGCAGTATTTT. Using reference TRBV30 and TRBJ2-3 for the parts outside the CDR3, the full variable domain is SQTIHQWPATLVQPVGSPLSLECTVEGTSNPNLYWYRQAAGRGLQLLFYSVGIGQISSEVPQNLSASRPQDRQFILSSKKLLLSDSGFYLCAGGLAGGDTQYFGPGTRLTVL.

The J gene is TRBJ2-7, the V gene TRBV2; 8 bases agree with TRBD2. There are 16 residues in the CDR3. Trimming cost V 6 bases and J 5 bases; bases outside gene matches: 15. Germline CDR1 and CDR2: SNHLY and FYNNEI. CDR3 protein: CASRRGSGGLFHEQYF. For the CDR3, the DNA is TGTGCCAGCAGGCGAGGCAGCGGGGGTCTCTTCCACGAGCAGTACTTC.

The rearrangement uses TRBV10-3 and TRBJ1-1; no clear D gene. CDR1 is ENHRY and CDR2 is SYGVKD in the germline V gene. This CDR3 region has 13 residues. Trimming pared 10 bases from V and 6 bases from J, leaving 18 bases between. The CDR3 DNA sequence: TGTGCCAGCAATGCAGCTTCGGGGTCTGAAGCTTTCTTT. This translates into CASNAASGSEAFF.

J is TRBJ1-2 and V is TRBV19; weak D call: TRBD1 (5 bases). Trimming removed 3 bases at V and 10 bases at J, with 18 bases between. The CDR3 spans 14 residues. The germline gives CDR1 LNHDA, CDR2 SQIVND (reference sequence). The CDR3 DNA reads as TGTGCCAGTAGTATTCCCCGCACAGGCCCCGACTACACCTTC. Residues: CASSIPRTGPDYTF.

Comments on this clone: At one end, the junction sequence differs from germline, possibly due to a read error. J is TRBJ2-5 and V is TRBV7-2; D is possibly TRBD1 (6 bases). This CDR3 spans 12 amino acids. Germline V lookup: CDR1 SGHTA, CDR2 FQGNSA. The CDR3 DNA is TGTGCCAGCAGCGCCTCCGGGACAACGCGGAACTTC. Amino acids: CASSASGTTRNF.

This chain links TRBV7-6 with TRBJ2-7, with a possible D match to TRBD1 (6 bases). Germline assignment: CDR1 SGHVS and CDR2 FNYEAQ. CDR3 length: 19 residues. V was trimmed by 2 bases and J by 3 bases, leaving 26 bases between them. CDR3 amino acids: CASSLIMTVGQGMRYEQYF. CDR3 coding DNA: TGTGCCAGCAGCTTAATCATGACAGTAGGGCAGGGGATGCGCTACGAGCAGTACTTC.

This clone has a single count. The rearrangement uses TRBV19 and TRBJ2-1; D is uncertain. Germline-derived CDR1 and CDR2 are LNHDA and SQIVND (reference sequence). The CDR3 extends over 12 amino acids. The germline V and J ends were trimmed by 3 bases and 4 bases, with 4 bases remaining between them. The CDR3 loop reads CASSMEYNEQFF. Here the CDR3 DNA reads TGTGCCAGTAGTATGGAGTACAATGAGCAGTTCTTC.